The rows below give T cell receptor beta chains drawn from one sample of a study of siplizumab effects on memory and regulatory T cells. The repertoire was sequenced with immunoSEQ multiplex PCR; TCRdb's copy has only in-frame clones and lacks some. This table has 87,000 or so clones, around 89% appearing once. The sequenced sample was CD4+ T cells sorted from blood. The receptors shown here come from a human donor in good health. The CDR3 runs from the conserved cysteine through the conserved F or W. A D gene is named only where the DNA matches it firmly. The size field is filled for only some rows; it gives once, few, many or a size class.

j_call d_call v_call clone_size cdr3_aa cdr3_nt
TRBJ2-3 . TRBV7-3 . CASSPGQTDTQYF TGTGCCAGCAGCCCCGGACAGACAGATACGCAGTATTTT
TRBJ2-1 . TRBV30 . CAWSTGLSSYNEQFF TGTGCCTGGAGTACAGGGCTAAGCTCCTACAATGAGCAGTTCTTC
TRBJ1-2 . TRBV5-6 . CASSSRLVTHYGYTF TGTGCCAGCAGCTCGCGTTTGGTGACTCACTATGGCTACACCTTC
TRBJ2-3 . TRBV11-3 . CASSGLGGAGTDTQYF TGTGCCAGCAGCGGGCTGGGGGGGGCTGGCACAGATACGCAGTATTTT
TRBJ1-1 . TRBV7-6 . CASSLEVGTLTEAFF TGTGCCAGCAGCTTAGAGGTTGGGACCCTCACTGAAGCTTTCTTT
TRBJ2-2 . TRBV7-3 . CASSLTRDTGELFF TGTGCCAGCAGCTTAACTAGGGACACGGGGGAGCTGTTTTTT
TRBJ1-5 TRBD1 TRBV4-1 . CASSQEAGAGGGNQPQHF TGCGCCAGCAGCCAAGAAGCCGGCGCAGGGGGCGGCAATCAGCCCCAGCATTTT
TRBJ2-3 . TRBV18 . CASSPPVGNTQYF TGTGCCAGCTCACCTCCCGTGGGAAATACGCAGTATTTT
TRBJ2-5 TRBD2 TRBV6-1 . CASSVMRELETQYF TGTGCCAGCAGTGTTATGCGGGAGTTAGAGACCCAGTACTTC
TRBJ2-2 TRBD1 TRBV4-3 . CASSQADRDYTGELFF TGCGCCAGCAGCCAAGCGGACAGGGATTATACCGGGGAGCTGTTTTTT
TRBJ2-2 . TRBV6-5 . CASSFGGTGELFF TGTGCCAGCAGTTTTGGGGGAACCGGGGAGCTGTTTTTT
TRBJ2-1 . TRBV2 few CASVDSSSYNEQFF TGTGCCAGCGTGGACTCGAGCTCCTACAATGAGCAGTTCTTC
TRBJ1-2 . TRBV19 . CASSITELYGYTF TGTGCCAGTAGTATCACAGAGTTGTATGGCTACACCTTC
TRBJ2-7 . TRBV6-1 . CASSINRDHEQYF TGTGCCAGCAGTATTAACAGGGACCACGAGCAGTACTTC
TRBJ1-6 . TRBV6-6 . CASSYSGGGYNSPLHF TGTGCCAGCAGTTACTCCGGAGGGGGTTATAATTCACCCCTCCACTTT
TRBJ1-1 . TRBV19 . CASRTANTEAFF TGTGCCAGTAGAACAGCGAACACTGAAGCTTTCTTT
TRBJ2-3 TRBD1 TRBV10-3 . CAISDFQGATDTQYF TGTGCCATCAGTGATTTTCAGGGGGCCACAGATACGCAGTATTTT